A single sample gave rise to the 13 T cell receptor beta chains below, sequenced in a study of blood T cell repertoires in COVID-19. The table came from immunoSEQ multiplex PCR; TCRdb's copy has only in-frame clones and leaves some out. The sample has 200,000 or so clones; around 86% are singletons. The sequencing sample was made of peripheral blood. The source is a man in his fifties with acute or convalescent COVID-19.

The chain couples TRBV5-1 to TRBJ1-6; 7 positions match TRBD1. Germline-derived CDR1 and CDR2 are SGHRS and YFSETQ. The CDR3 totals 17 residues. The ends lost 4 bases at V and 0 bases at J; junction bases unmatched: 7. CDR3 sequence (DNA): TGCGCCAGCAGCGAAGGGACAGCAGACTCCTATAATTCACCCCTCCACTTT. Encoded protein: CASSEGTADSYNSPLHF. Full variable domain (missing parts from reference TRBV5-1 and TRBJ1-6): KAGVTQTPRYLIKTRGQQVTLSCSPISGHRSVSWYQQTPGQGLQFLFEYFSETQRNKGNFPGRFSGRQFSNSRSEMNVSTLELGDSALYLCASSEGTADSYNSPLHFGNGTRLTVT.

The V and J genes are TRBV19 and TRBJ2-7, with D possibly being TRBD2 (5 bases). Trimming took off 5 bases at V and 0 bases at J, with 11 bases between the two ends. CDR1 and CDR2 (germline): LNHDA, SQIVND (reference sequence). The CDR3 runs to 14 residues. The CDR3 nucleotides are TGTGCCAGTAGTTCTGGACTTTCCTCCTACGAGCAGTACTTC. Translating it yields CASSSGLSSYEQYF.

The chain carries TRBV3-1 (or the pseudogene TRBV3-2) and TRBJ2-1; 9 nucleotides agree with TRBD1. The CDR3 loop spans 14 amino acids. CDR1 is LGHDT, CDR2 YNNKEL, per germline (reference sequence). J was trimmed by 6 bases and V by 5 bases; bases with no gene match: 5. The CDR3 bases are TGTGCCAGCAGCAAGGGACAGGGTTTCAATGAGCAGTTCTTC. It codes for CASSKGQGFNEQFF.

The sample holds one count of this clone. CDR3 in DNA: TGTGCCAGCAGCTTATCCGGGTCCACCATGAACACTGAAGCTTTCTTT. It is translated as CASSLSGSTMNTEAFF. The rearrangement links TRBV11-3 to TRBJ1-1; D uncertain. The V end lost 2 bases, the J end lost 0 bases, and 13 bases lay between the germline ends. The CDR3 is 16 residues long. CDR1 and CDR2 from the germline V gene are SGHNT and YENEEA.

This chain connects TRBV2 to TRBJ1-2, with a weak D call TRBD1 (6 bases). Trimming cost V 7 bases and J 0 bases, with 9 bases left between them. CDR1 is SNHLY and CDR2 is FYNNEI in the germline V gene. This CDR3 region has 13 residues. CDR3 amino acids: CASTRGSNYGYTF. DNA for the CDR3: TGTGCCAGCACCAGGGGATCTAACTATGGCTACACCTTC.

This chain uses TRBV12-3 or TRBV12-4 with TRBJ2-3, with D unclear. This CDR3 has 12 amino acids. Trimming stripped 8 bases from V and 8 bases from J, with 14 bases between. CDR3 sequence: CASHGDGTTQYF. CDR3 nucleotide sequence: TGTGCCAGCCACGGAGACGGTACTACGCAGTATTTT.

The chain links TRBV5-4 to TRBJ2-1; the match to TRBD2 covers 7 bases. The CDR3 extends over 17 amino acids. The germline V gene encodes CDR1 SGHNT and CDR2 YYREEE (reference sequence). J was trimmed by 5 bases and V by 1 base; bases with no gene match: 12. CDR3: CASSLSIPMRGNNEQFF. CDR3 sequence (DNA): TGTGCCAGCAGCTTGAGTATCCCGATGCGGGGGAACAATGAGCAGTTCTTC. Based on the CDR3 plus reference TRBV5-4 and TRBJ2-1, the full variable domain is ETGVTQSPTHLIKTRGQQVTLRCSSQSGHNTVSWYQQALGQGPQFIFQYYREEENGRGNFPPRFSGLQFPNYSSELNVNALELDDSALYLCASSLSIPMRGNNEQFFGPGTRLTVL.

The rearrangement links TRBV11-2 to TRBJ1-1; D perhaps matches TRBD1 (5 bases). V lost 6 bases to trimming and J lost 2 bases, with 10 bases between them. The germline V gene encodes CDR1 SGHAT and CDR2 FQNNGV. CDR3 size: 13 residues. CDR3 in amino acids: CASRRDGNTEAFF. CDR3 nucleotide sequence: TGTGCCAGCAGGCGGGACGGAAACACTGAAGCTTTCTTT.

The chain employs TRBV20-1 and TRBJ2-5; the D gene is possibly TRBD2 (6 bases). The CDR3 is 13 residues long. V was trimmed by 3 bases and J by 5 bases, leaving 13 bases between them. CDR1 DFQATT and CDR2 SNEGSKA come from the germline V gene (reference sequence). This chain's CDR3 is CSASSPAGETQYF. The CDR3 nucleotides are TGCAGTGCTAGTTCGCCCGCGGGGGAGACCCAGTACTTC.

This sequence joins TRBV7-6 and TRBJ1-1; D ambiguous. The CDR3 consists of 14 residues. Germline V gene lookup returns CDR1 SGHVS and CDR2 FNYEAQ. The germline V and J ends were trimmed by 4 bases and 3 bases, with 12 bases remaining between them. The CDR3 reads CASSSQQTYTEAFF. DNA for the CDR3: TGTGCCAGCAGCTCACAACAGACGTACACTGAAGCTTTCTTT.

This chain joins TRBV30 and TRBJ2-5; D remains ambiguous. Per germline, CDR1 GTSNPN and CDR2 SVGIG (reference sequence). Between the trimmed V and J ends, which lost 4 bases and 5 bases, there was a span of 14 bases. The CDR3 is made up of 13 amino acids. The CDR3 loop reads CAWTRQFLETQYF. DNA for the CDR3: TGTGCCTGGACGCGACAATTCTTGGAGACCCAGTACTTC. Supplemented by reference TRBV30 and TRBJ2-5, the full variable domain reads SQTIHQWPATLVQPVGSPLSLECTVEGTSNPNLYWYRQAAGRGLQLLFYSVGIGQISSEVPQNLSASRPQDRQFILSSKKLLLSDSGFYLCAWTRQFLETQYFGPGTRLLVL.

This chain links TRBV5-4 with TRBJ2-7, with 8 bases lining up with TRBD1. V was clipped by 0 bases and J by 2 bases; unmatched bases: 1. Germline loops: CDR1 SGHNT, CDR2 YYREEE (reference sequence). This CDR3 is built from 14 residues. The DNA of the CDR3 is TGTGCCAGCAGCTTGGGGGACAGGACCTACGAGCAGTACTTC. It specifies CASSLGDRTYEQYF.

On this clone itself: The sample contains more than one DNA sequence encoding this CDR3. This chain joins TRBV6-5 and TRBJ1-1; D ambiguous. The V and J ends lost 5 bases and 2 bases respectively, with 9 bases between them. The CDR3 is 13 residues long. Germline V gives CDR1 MNHEY, CDR2 SVGAGI. CDR3 DNA sequence: TGTGCCAGCAGTCGTCAGCGAAACACTGAAGCTTTCTTT. Translating it yields CASSRQRNTEAFF.